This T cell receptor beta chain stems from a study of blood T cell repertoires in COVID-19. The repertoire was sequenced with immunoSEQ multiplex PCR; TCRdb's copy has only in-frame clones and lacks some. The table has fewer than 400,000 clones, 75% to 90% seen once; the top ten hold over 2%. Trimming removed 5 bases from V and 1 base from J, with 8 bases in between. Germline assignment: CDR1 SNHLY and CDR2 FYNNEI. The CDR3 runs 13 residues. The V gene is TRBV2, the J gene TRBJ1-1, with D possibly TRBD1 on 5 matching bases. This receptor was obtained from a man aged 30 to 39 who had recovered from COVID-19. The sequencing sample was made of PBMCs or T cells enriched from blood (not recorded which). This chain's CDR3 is CASSSQGNTEAFF. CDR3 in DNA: TGTGCCAGCAGTTCCCAGGGGAACACTGAAGCTTTCTTT. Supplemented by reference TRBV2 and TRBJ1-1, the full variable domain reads EPEVTQTPSHQVTQMGQEVILRCVPISNHLYFYWYRQILGQKVEFLVSFYNNEISEKSEIFDDQFSVERPDGSNFTLKIRSTKLEDSAMYFCASSSQGNTEAFFGQGTRLTVV.